This entry concerns a single T cell receptor (beta chain). In Seattle, patients joined the study during active infection and were tracked longitudinally. In germline, CDR1 is SEHNR, CDR2 FQNEAQ (reference sequence). Germline trimming cut 4 bases from V and 3 bases from J; bases unmatched to any gene: 6. This CDR3 spans 16 amino acids. The data belong to a study of blood T cell repertoires in COVID-19. Study in general: The samples span acute and convalescent COVID-19 from the United States, Italy and Spain. T cells, B-cell-depleted T cells, or PBMCs provided the cDNA or gDNA that served as material.

Under the authors' procedure: Reference gene primer amplification in the assay estimated nucleated cell counts. Sequencing used immunoSEQ multiplex PCR; TCRdb keeps in-frame clones, though not all of them. The V and J calls and clone size are taken from that table; D and trimming were inferred from the DNA. The table has 300,000 to 450,000 clones, about 89% seen once. The J gene is TRBJ2-5, the V gene TRBV7-9, with 12 positions matching TRBD2. The receptor was derived from a woman aged 55-70 years with COVID-19, enrolled during active disease. Material: peripheral blood. The CDR3 region is CASSSGLAGFEETQYF. The CDR3 DNA follows: TGTGCCAGCAGCTCTGGACTAGCGGGGTTCGAAGAGACCCAGTACTTC.